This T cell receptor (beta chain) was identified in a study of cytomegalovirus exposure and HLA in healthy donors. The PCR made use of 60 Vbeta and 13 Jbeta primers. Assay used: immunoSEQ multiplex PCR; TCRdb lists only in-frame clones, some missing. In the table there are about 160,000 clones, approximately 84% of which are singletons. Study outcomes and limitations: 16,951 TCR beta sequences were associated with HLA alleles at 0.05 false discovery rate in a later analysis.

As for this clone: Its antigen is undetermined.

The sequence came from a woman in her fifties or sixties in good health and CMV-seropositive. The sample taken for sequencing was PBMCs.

The CDR3 reads CAGRDREDEQYF. The CDR3 DNA reads as TGTGCCGGCCGGGACAGGGAGGACGAGCAGTACTTC. The J gene is TRBJ2-7, the V gene TRBV7-9; 9 bases match TRBD1. The germline V gene has CDR1 SEHNR and CDR2 FQNEAQ (reference sequence). Losses at the gene ends were 11 bases for V and 5 bases for J; bases not matched to a gene: 7. This CDR3 has 12 amino acids.